What follows are 10 T cell receptor beta chains derived from one specimen sequenced in a study of T-cell reconstitution after alpha-beta-depleted transplantation in children. TCRbeta library preparation incorporated unique molecular identifiers. TCRdb processed the PCR reads anew with MiXCR; each CDR3 protein has one entry. The sample holds 600,000 to 700,000 distinct CDR3 sequences, around a sixth seen once. Sample: PBMCs from the stem cell graft donor, taken from the stem cell graft. All receptors come from a human donor who donated a stem cell graft to a child with acute myeloid leukemia.

This clonotype showed up many times. This rearrangement joins TRBV29-1 to TRBJ2-4, with a possible D match to TRBD2 (5 bases). The germline gives CDR1 SQVTM, CDR2 ANQGSEA. The V end was cut by 6 bases, the J end by 8 bases, with 11 bases between. The CDR3 extends over 11 amino acids. CDR3 protein: CSVESGYIQYF. CDR3 sequence (DNA): TGCAGCGTCGAGTCGGGGTACATTCAGTACTTC.

The V and J genes are TRBV7-2 and TRBJ2-1; TRBD1 agrees at 7 bases. Germline lookup yields CDR1 SGHTA and CDR2 FQGNSA. This CDR3 has 13 amino acids. The V gene end was trimmed by 7 bases and the J gene end by 12 bases; junction bases not matched to a gene: 12. The CDR3: CASTSTGVGGQFF. The CDR3 bases are TGTGCCAGCACCTCCACAGGGGTGGGTGGGCAGTTCTTC.

This clonotype was detected ten times or more. The rearrangement uses TRBV20-1 and TRBJ2-1; D not resolved. Between the trimmed V and J ends, which lost 3 bases and 4 bases, there was a span of 13 bases. CDR1 DFQATT and CDR2 SNEGSKA come from the germline V gene (reference sequence). This CDR3 has 14 amino acids. CDR3: CSASSPDQYNEQFF. The CDR3 region has the DNA TGCAGTGCTAGCTCCCCAGACCAATACAATGAGCAGTTCTTC.

Ten or more counts support this clonotype. This chain links TRBV5-6 with TRBJ2-2; tentatively, D is TRBD1 (5 bases). Between the trimmed V and J ends, which lost 2 bases and 6 bases, there was a span of 8 bases. Germline values: CDR1 SGHDT, CDR2 YYEEEE. The CDR3 sequence is 13 residues long. The CDR3 spells CASSFRGPGELFF. The CDR3 region has the DNA TGTGCCAGCAGCTTTAGGGGCCCCGGGGAGCTGTTTTTT.

The rearrangement links TRBV5-1 to TRBJ2-1, with D possibly being TRBD2 (6 bases). The CDR3 sequence is 15 residues long. Germline CDR1 SGHRS, CDR2 YFSETQ. Trimming cost V 4 bases and J 6 bases, with 17 bases left between them. The CDR3 is CASSPGLFMGNEQFF. CDR3 nucleotide sequence: TGCGCCAGCAGCCCGGGACTCTTTATGGGCAATGAGCAGTTCTTC.

Many counts were recorded for this clonotype. This chain joins TRBV20-1 and TRBJ1-6, with D possibly being TRBD1 (6 bases). The germline V and J ends were trimmed by 5 bases and 5 bases, with 13 bases remaining between them. The CDR3 contains 14 residues. From germline, CDR1 is DFQATT and CDR2 SNEGSKA (reference sequence). The CDR3 sequence is CSARYEGDNSPLHF. DNA of the CDR3: TGCAGTGCTCGGTACGAGGGGGATAATTCACCCCTCCACTTT.

The rearrangement uses TRBV7-2 and TRBJ2-7; D possibly corresponds to TRBD2 (5 bases). V dropped 5 bases and J dropped 2 bases, with 13 bases sitting between them. Germline V gene data show CDR1 as SGHTA and CDR2 as FQGNSA. The CDR3 has 14 amino acids. In DNA, the CDR3 is TGTGCCAGCAGCCCACGGGGAAAAACCTACGAGCAGTACTTC. As protein: CASSPRGKTYEQYF.

The genes are TRBV5-1 and TRBJ2-1, with 7 bases aligning to TRBD1. The CDR3 is 16 amino acids. In germline, CDR1 is SGHRS, CDR2 YFSETQ. With V trimmed by 4 bases and J by 1 base, 8 bases remained unmatched. The CDR3, as DNA: TGCGCCAGCAGCCCGGCGGCCAGGGGGTCCTACAATGAGCAGTTCTTC. Translating it yields CASSPAARGSYNEQFF. The full variable domain, its missing parts supplied by reference TRBV5-1 and TRBJ2-1, is KAGVTQTPRYLIKTRGQQVTLSCSPISGHRSVSWYQQTPGQGLQFLFEYFSETQRNKGNFPGRFSGRQFSNSRSEMNVSTLELGDSALYLCASSPAARGSYNEQFFGPGTRLTVL.

Of note for this clonotype: A clone one base away is much larger, so this may be a read error. The chain is built from TRBV20-1 and TRBJ1-1; weak D call: TRBD1 (5 bases). Germline lookup yields CDR1 DFQATT and CDR2 SNEGSKA (reference sequence). The CDR3 loop spans 13 amino acids. CDR3 sequence: CSARLAGTTDAFF. The CDR3 DNA follows: TGCAGTGCTAGATTAGCCGGGACCACTGACGCTTTCTTT.

The chain uses TRBV12-3 or TRBV12-4 and TRBJ2-3; D is perhaps TRBD1 (5 bases). V was shortened by 1 base and J by 6 bases, with 14 bases between the two germline ends. The CDR3 consists of 15 residues. The CDR3 is CASSLEARAVDTQYF. CDR3 nucleotide sequence: TGTGCCAGCAGTTTAGAGGCCAGGGCGGTGGATACGCAGTATTTT.